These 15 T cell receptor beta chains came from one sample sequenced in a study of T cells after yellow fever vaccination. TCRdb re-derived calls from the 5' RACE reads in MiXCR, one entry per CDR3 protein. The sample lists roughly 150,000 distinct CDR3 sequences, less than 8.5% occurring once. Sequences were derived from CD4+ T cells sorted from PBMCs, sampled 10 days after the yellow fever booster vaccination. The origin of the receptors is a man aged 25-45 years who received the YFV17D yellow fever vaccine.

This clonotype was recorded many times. The CDR3, as DNA: TGTGCCAGCAGCTTAGGAAGCGGGAGCGGATACGAGCAGTACTTC. Encoded protein: CASSLGSGSGYEQYF. The chain is built from TRBV7-2 and TRBJ2-7, with TRBD2 matching over 8 bases. Trimming at V came to 1 base and at J to 4 bases, leaving 6 bases not matched to a gene. The germline CDR1 and CDR2 sequences are SGHTA and FQGNSA. This CDR3 contains 15 residues.

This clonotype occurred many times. CDR3 region: CASSAGLAGPYEQYF. CDR3 DNA: TGTGCCAGCTCAGCGGGACTAGCGGGACCCTACGAGCAGTACTTC. The chain carries TRBV18 and TRBJ2-7, with 13 nucleotides matching TRBD2. The CDR3 runs to 15 residues. Germline V lookup: CDR1 KGHSH, CDR2 LQKENI. V shed 5 bases, J shed 2 bases, and the junction held 3 bases outside the gene matches.

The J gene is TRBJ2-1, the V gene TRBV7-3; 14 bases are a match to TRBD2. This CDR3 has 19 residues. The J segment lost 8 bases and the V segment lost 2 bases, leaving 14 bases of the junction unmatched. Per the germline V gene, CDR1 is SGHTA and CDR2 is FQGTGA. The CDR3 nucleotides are TGTGCCAGCAGCTTAGGAGGACTCTCGACTAGCGGGAGGGTATATGAGCAGTTCTTC. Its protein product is CASSLGGLSTSGRVYEQFF.

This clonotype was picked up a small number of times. The CDR3 region is CASSPDRGGQPQHF. CDR3 sequence (DNA): TGTGCCAGCTCACCGGACAGGGGCGGTCAGCCCCAGCATTTT. This chain links TRBV18 with TRBJ1-5; 9 bases are shared with TRBD1. The germline V gene has CDR1 KGHSH and CDR2 LQKENI. Trimming cost V 3 bases and J 6 bases; bases outside gene matches: 3. The CDR3 spans 14 residues.

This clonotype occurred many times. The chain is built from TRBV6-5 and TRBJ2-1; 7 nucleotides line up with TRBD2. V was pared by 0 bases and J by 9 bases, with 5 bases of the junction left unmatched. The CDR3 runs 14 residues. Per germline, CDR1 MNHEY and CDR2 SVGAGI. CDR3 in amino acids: CASSYSTGRGEQFF. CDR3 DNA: TGTGCCAGCAGTTACTCAACTGGGAGGGGTGAGCAGTTCTTC.

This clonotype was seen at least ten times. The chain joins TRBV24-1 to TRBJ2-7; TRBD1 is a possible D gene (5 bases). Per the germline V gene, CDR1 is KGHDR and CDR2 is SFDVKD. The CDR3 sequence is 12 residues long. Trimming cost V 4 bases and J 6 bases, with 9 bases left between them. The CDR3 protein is CATSESGREQYF. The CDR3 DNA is TGTGCCACCAGTGAATCAGGGCGCGAGCAGTACTTC.

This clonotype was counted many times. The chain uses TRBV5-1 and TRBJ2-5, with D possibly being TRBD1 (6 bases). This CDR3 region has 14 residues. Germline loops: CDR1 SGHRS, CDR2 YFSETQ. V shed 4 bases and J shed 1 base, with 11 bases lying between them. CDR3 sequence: CASSPGQFQETQYF. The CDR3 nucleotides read TGCGCCAGCAGCCCCGGACAGTTCCAAGAGACCCAGTACTTC.

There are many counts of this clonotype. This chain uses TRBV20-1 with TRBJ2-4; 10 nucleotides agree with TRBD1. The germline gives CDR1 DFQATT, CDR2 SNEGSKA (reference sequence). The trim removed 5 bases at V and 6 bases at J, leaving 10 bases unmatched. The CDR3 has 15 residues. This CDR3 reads CSASPGQGWRNIQYF. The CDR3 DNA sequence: TGCAGTGCTTCCCCGGGACAGGGGTGGAGAAACATTCAGTACTTC.

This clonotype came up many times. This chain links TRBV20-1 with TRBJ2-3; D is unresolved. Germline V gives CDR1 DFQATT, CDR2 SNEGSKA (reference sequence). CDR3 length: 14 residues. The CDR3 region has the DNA TGCACCGGTAGGGCAGGTTTGGGGACAGATACGCAGTATTTT. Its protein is CTGRAGLGTDTQYF.

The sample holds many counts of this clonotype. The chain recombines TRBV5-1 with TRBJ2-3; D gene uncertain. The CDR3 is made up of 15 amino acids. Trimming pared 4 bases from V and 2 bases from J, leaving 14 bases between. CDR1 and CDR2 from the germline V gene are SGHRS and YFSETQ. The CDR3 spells CASSPSGPHTDTQYF. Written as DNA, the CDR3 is TGCGCCAGCAGCCCTTCCGGACCGCACACAGATACGCAGTATTTT.

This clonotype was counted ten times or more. The CDR3 reads CASSLMGLAGYNEQFF. The CDR3 nucleotides are TGCGCCAGCAGCCTAATGGGACTAGCGGGTTACAATGAGCAGTTCTTC. The chain links TRBV5-1 to TRBJ2-1, with 12 bases lining up with TRBD2. The V gene end was trimmed by 4 bases and the J gene end by 4 bases; junction bases not matched to a gene: 6. The CDR3 has 16 amino acids. Germline values: CDR1 SGHRS, CDR2 YFSETQ.

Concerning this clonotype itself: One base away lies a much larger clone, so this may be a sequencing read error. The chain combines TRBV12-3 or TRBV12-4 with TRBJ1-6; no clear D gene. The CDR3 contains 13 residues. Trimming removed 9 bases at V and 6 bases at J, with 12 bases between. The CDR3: CASHPEGNSPLHF. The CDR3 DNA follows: TGTGCCAGTCATCCAGAGGGTAATTCACCCCTCCACTTT.

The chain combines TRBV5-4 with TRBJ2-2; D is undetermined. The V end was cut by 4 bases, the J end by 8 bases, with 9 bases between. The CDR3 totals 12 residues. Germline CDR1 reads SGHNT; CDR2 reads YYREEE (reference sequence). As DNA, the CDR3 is TGTGCCAGCAGCCTCGATAGGGGGGAGCTGTTTTTT. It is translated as CASSLDRGELFF.

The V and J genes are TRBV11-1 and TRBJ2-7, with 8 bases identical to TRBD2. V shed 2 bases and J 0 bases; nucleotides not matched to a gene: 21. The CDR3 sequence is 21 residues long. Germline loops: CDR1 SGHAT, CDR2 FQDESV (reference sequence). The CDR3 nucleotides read TGTGCCAGCAGCTTATTTCGCAGAGGGGGAATAAGCGGGAGAGGCTCCTACGAGCAGTACTTC. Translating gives CASSLFRRGGISGRGSYEQYF.

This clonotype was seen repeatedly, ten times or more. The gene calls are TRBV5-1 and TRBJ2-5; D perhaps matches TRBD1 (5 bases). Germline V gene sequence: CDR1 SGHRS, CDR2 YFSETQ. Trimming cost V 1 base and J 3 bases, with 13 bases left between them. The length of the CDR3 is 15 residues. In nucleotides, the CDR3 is TGCGCCAGCAGCTTGCCAGGGTATTCGAAAGAGACCCAGTACTTC. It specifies CASSLPGYSKETQYF.